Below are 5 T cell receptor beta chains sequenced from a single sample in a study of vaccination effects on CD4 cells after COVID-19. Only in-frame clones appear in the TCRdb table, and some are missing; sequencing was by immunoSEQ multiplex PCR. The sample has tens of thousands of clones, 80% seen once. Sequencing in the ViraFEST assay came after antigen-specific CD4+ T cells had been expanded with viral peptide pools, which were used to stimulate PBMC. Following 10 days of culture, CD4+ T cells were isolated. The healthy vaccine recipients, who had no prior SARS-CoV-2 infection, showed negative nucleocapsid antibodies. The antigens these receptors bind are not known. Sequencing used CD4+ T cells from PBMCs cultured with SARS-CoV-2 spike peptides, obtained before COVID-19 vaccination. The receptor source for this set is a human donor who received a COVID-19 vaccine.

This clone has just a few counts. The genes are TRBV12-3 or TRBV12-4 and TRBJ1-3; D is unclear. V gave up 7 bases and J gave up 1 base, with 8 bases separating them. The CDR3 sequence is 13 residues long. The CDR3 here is CASTYGSGNTIYF. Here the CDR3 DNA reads TGTGCCAGCACCTACGGATCTGGAAACACCATATATTTT.

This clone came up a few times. The CDR3 reads CASSFNPGLEETQYF. The CDR3 nucleotides read TGCGCCAGCAGCTTTAATCCGGGACTCGAAGAGACCCAGTACTTC. This chain uses TRBV5-1 with TRBJ2-5; D may be TRBD2 (6 bases). Germline CDR1 is SGHRS and CDR2 is YFSETQ. The V and J ends lost 2 bases and 3 bases respectively, with 14 bases between them. The CDR3 is 15 amino acids.

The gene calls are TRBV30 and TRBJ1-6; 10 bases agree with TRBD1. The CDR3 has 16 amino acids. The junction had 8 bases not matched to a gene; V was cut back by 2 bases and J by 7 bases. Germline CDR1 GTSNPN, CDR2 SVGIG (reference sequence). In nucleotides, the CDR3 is TGTGCCTGGAGTCCTAGGGGACAGGGGTTCAATTCACCCCTCCACTTT. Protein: CAWSPRGQGFNSPLHF.

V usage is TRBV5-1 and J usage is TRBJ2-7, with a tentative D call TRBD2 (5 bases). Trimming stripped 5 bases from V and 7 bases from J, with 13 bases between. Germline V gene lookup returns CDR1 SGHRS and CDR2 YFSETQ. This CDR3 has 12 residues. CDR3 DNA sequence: TGCGCCAGCAGGGACTCAACGGGGGAGCAGTACGTC. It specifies CASRDSTGEQYV.

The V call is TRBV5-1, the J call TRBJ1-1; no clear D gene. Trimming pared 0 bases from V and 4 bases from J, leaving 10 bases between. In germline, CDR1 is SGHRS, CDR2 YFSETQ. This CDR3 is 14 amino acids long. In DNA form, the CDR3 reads TGCGCCAGCAGCTTGGTTGGACTTTCCACTGAAGCTTTCTTT. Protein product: CASSLVGLSTEAFF.